This T cell receptor beta chain was recorded in a study of blood T cell repertoires in COVID-19. Study overall: Material from acute and convalescent COVID-19 was sourced from the United States, Italy and Spain. In each case, the material was cDNA or gDNA derived from T cells, B-cell-depleted T cells, or PBMCs.

V lost 6 bases and J 4 bases, leaving 19 bases between the germline ends. The CDR3 extends over 15 amino acids. CDR1 MNHNY and CDR2 SVGAGI come from the germline V gene (reference sequence). As handled by the study authors: From reference gene primer amplification, estimates of nucleated cell counts were derived. TCRdb keeps only in-frame clones here, not all; method: immunoSEQ multiplex PCR. Clonal size and the V and J genes are those of that table, whereas D and trimming came from the DNA. The table has fewer than 450,000 clones, 85% to 90% seen once. Sequencing was carried out using peripheral blood. This receptor was taken from a woman between 70 and 85 years old with COVID-19, enrolled during active disease. The V and J genes are TRBV6-6 and TRBJ2-7; the D gene is possibly TRBD2 (6 bases). CDR3 amino acids: CASSGGDGRLYEQYF. CDR3 in DNA: TGTGCCAGCAGCGGCGGGGACGGAAGGCTTTACGAGCAGTACTTC.